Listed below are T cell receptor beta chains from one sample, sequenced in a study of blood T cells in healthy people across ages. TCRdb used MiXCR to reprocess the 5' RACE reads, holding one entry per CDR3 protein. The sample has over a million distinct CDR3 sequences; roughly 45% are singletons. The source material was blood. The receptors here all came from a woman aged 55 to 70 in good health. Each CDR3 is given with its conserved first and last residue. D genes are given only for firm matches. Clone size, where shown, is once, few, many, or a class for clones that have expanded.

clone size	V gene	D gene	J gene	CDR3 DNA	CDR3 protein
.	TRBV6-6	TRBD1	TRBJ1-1	TGTGCCAGCACCGAGGGACAGCCGATGAACACTGAAGCTTTCTTT	CASTEGQPMNTEAFF
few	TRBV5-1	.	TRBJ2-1	TGCGCCAGCAGCTTGGACGGGACCTTCTACAATGAGCAGTTCTTC	CASSLDGTFYNEQFF
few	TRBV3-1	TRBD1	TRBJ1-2	TGTGCCAGCAGCCATCCGGGACAGGGAACCGATGGCTACACCTTC	CASSHPGQGTDGYTF
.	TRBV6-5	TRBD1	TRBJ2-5	TGTGCCAGCAGTCTCGGACAGGGCGGTAAAGAGACCCAGTACTTC	CASSLGQGGKETQYF
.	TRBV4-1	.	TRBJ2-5	TGCGCCAGCAGCCAAGAGCCCCGCGCGGAGACCCAGTACTTC	CASSQEPRAETQYF
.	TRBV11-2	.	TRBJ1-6	TGTGCCAGCAGCATTCACAGGGACCGTCGCTCCTATAATTCACCCCTCCACTTT	CASSIHRDRRSYNSPLHF
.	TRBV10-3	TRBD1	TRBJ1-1	TGTGCCATCAGTGACCCGGGATACGAGGGGGCCGGAGCTTTCTTT	CAISDPGYEGAGAFF
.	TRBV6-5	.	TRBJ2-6	TGTGCCAGCCGATCCTTGGCCCCTGGGGCCAACGTCCTGACTTTC	CASRSLAPGANVLTF
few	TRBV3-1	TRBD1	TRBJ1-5	TGTGCCAGCAGCCAAGGACCCCGGACAGGACCCAATCAGCCCCAGCATTTT	CASSQGPRTGPNQPQHF
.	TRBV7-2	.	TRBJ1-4	TGTGCCAGCAGCCTCAGTGGGGGGGTGGGGGGTGAAAAACTGTTTTTT	CASSLSGGVGGEKLFF
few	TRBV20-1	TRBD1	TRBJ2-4	TGCAGTGCTAGAGAGGCAGGGGGCTTGGGGGAGCAGTACTTC	CSAREAGGLGEQYF
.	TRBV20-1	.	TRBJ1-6	TGCAGTGCTAGAGTGGGGAATTCACCCCTCCACTTT	CSARVGNSPLHF
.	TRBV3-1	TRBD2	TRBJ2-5	TGTGCCAGCAGCCAAGCCGGGACTAGCGGTCAAGAGACCCAGTACTTC	CASSQAGTSGQETQYF
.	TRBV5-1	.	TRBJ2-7	TGCGCCAGCAGCTTGGAAGGGCAGGGAATCTCCTACGAGCAGTACTTC	CASSLEGQGISYEQYF
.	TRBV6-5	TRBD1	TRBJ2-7	TGTGCCAGCAGTATTCGGGACAGGGCCATCTACGAGCAGTACTTC	CASSIRDRAIYEQYF
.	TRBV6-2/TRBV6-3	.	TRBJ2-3	TGTGCCCCCCAACGCTTTAGCACAGATACGCAGTATTTT	CAPQRFSTDTQYF
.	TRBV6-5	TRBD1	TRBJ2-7	TGTGCCAGCAGCGTGGACAGGGTTAATTACGAGCAGTACTTC	CASSVDRVNYEQYF
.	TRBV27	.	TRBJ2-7	TGTGCCAGCAGCACCGACATCGGGAGCTCCTACGAGCAGTACTTC	CASSTDIGSSYEQYF
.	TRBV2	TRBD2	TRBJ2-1	TGTGCCAGCAGCAAAGGAGGGGAGGGTGAGCAGTTCTTC	CASSKGGEGEQFF
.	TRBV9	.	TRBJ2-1	TGTGCCAGCAGCGTAGGAGGGGGGTACAATGAGCAGTTCTTC	CASSVGGGYNEQFF
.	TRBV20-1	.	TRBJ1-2	TGCAGTGCTAGAGATATGGACTTGTCTAACTATGGCTACACCTTC	CSARDMDLSNYGYTF
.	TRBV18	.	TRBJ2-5	TGTGCCAGCTCACGCCTTGGGGCGGGACAAGAGACCCAGTACTTC	CASSRLGAGQETQYF
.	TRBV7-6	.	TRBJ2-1	TGTGCCAGCAGCCTTGGCGTCTTAAGCCACAATGAGCAGTTCTTC	CASSLGVLSHNEQFF
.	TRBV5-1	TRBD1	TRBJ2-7	TGCGCCAACAGGAGGGACAGGGGTGAAGAGCAGTACTTC	CANRRDRGEEQYF
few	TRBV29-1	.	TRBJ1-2	TGCAGTGCTTTTGCGTCGACAGGCTCCTATGGCTACACCTTC	CSAFASTGSYGYTF
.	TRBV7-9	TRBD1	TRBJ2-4	TGTGCCAGCAGCCCACCCCTGGGACAGAACAAAAACATTCAGTACTTC	CASSPPLGQNKNIQYF
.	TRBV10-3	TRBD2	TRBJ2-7	TGTGCCATCAGCGCCGGGGGGGGACCCTACGAGCAGTACTTC	CAISAGGGPYEQYF
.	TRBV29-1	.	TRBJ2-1	TGCAGCGTTGGAGATCTTCAACGGACGAGCTCCTACAATGAGCAGTTCTTC	CSVGDLQRTSSYNEQFF
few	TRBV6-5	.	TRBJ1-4	TGTGCCAGCAGTTACTCCCGTGGGGCAACTAATGAAAAACTGTTTTTT	CASSYSRGATNEKLFF